This T cell receptor beta chain was documented in a study of human T cells and chemical hapten exposure. Germline CDR1 DFQATT, CDR2 SNEGSKA (reference sequence). The CDR3 is 13 residues long. V was trimmed by 3 bases and J by 4 bases, leaving 13 bases between them. At least ten counts were recorded for this clonotype. Time point specified: healthy volunteer bleed at 2 weeks. The authors' total RNA extraction used unfractionated whole blood. TCRdb fed the RACE reads into MiXCR, producing one record per CDR3 protein. The sample includes around 31,000 distinct CDR3 sequences, about 7.7% seen only once; the top ten take roughly 10%.

What was sequenced was whole blood. This sequence originates from a human donor in good health. Some clones in this sample may be carry-over from other donors' samples. V gene TRBV20-1 combines with J gene TRBJ2-7; TRBD1 or TRBD2 may be the D gene (6 bases each). The CDR3 sequence: CSASVGGGYEQYF. The CDR3 DNA is TGCAGTGCTAGTGTCGGGGGCGGATACGAGCAGTACTTC.